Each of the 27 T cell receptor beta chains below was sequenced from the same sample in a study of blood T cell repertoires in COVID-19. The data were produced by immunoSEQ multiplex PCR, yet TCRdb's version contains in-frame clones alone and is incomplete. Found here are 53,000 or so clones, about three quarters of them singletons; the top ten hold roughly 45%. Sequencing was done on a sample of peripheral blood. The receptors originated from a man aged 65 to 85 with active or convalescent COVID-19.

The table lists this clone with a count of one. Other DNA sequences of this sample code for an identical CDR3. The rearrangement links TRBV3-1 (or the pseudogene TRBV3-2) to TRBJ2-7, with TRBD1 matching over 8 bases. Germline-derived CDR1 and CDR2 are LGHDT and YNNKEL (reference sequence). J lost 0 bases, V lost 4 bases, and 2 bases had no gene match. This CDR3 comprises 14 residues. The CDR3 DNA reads TGTGCCAGCAGCCGGGACAGGTTCTCCTACGAGCAGTACTTC. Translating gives CASSRDRFSYEQYF.

The CDR3 sequence is CASSFPQGAPSSYNEQFF. In nucleotides, the CDR3 is TGTGCCAGCAGCTTCCCACAGGGGGCCCCGAGCTCCTACAATGAGCAGTTCTTC. The chain links TRBV7-9 to TRBJ2-1; 9 bases line up with TRBD1. Trimming cost V 3 bases and J 0 bases; bases outside gene matches: 9. Germline CDR1 is SEHNR and CDR2 is FQNEAQ (reference sequence). This CDR3 contains 18 residues.

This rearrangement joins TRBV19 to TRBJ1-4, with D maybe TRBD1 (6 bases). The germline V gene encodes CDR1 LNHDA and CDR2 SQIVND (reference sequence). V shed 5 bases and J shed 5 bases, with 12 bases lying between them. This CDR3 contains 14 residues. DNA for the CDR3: TGTGCCAGTAGTTTTGGGACATCCAATGAAAAACTGTTTTTT. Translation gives CASSFGTSNEKLFF.

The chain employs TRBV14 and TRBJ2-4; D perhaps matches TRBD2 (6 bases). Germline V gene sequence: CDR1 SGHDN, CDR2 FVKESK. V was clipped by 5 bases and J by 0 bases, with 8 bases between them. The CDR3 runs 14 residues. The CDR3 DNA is TGTGCCAGCAGCTTGGGACTAGCCAAAAACATTCAGTACTTC. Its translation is CASSLGLAKNIQYF.

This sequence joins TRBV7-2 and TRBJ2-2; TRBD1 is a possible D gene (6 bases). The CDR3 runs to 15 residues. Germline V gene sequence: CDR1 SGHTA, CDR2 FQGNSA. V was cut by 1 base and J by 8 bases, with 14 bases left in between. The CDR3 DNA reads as TGTGCCAGCAGCTTAGACAGGGTGGTGAGGGGGGAGCTGTTTTTT. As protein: CASSLDRVVRGELFF.

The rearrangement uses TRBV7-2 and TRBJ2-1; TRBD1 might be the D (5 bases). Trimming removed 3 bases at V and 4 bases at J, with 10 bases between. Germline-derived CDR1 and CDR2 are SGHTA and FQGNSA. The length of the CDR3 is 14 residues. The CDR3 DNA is TGTGCCAGCAGCTTGGGGCAGGAGTACAATGAGCAGTTCTTC. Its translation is CASSLGQEYNEQFF.

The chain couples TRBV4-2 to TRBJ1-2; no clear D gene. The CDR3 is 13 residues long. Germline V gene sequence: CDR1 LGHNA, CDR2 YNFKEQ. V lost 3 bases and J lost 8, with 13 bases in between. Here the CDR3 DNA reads TGTGCCAGCAGCCAGCAGGCCTATAGGGGCTACACCTTC. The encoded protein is CASSQQAYRGYTF.

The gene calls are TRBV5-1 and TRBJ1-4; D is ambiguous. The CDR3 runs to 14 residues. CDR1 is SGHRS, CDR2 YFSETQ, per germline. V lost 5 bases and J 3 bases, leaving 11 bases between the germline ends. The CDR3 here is CASRIGSANEKLFF. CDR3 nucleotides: TGCGCCAGCAGGATCGGGTCGGCTAATGAAAAACTGTTTTTT.

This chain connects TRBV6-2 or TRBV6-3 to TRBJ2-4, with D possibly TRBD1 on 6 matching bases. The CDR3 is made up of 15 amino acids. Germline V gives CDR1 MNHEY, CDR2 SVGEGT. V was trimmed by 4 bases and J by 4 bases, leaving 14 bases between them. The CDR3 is CASSLDLRGKNIQYF. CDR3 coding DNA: TGTGCCAGCAGTTTAGATCTAAGGGGGAAAAACATTCAGTACTTC.

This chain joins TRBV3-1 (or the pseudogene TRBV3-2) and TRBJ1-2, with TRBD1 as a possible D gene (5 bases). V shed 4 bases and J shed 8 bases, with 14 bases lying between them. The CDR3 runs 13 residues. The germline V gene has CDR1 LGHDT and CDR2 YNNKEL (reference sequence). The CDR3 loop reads CASSLGGGTGYTF. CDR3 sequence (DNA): TGTGCCAGCAGCCTCGGCGGGGGAACCGGCTACACCTTC.

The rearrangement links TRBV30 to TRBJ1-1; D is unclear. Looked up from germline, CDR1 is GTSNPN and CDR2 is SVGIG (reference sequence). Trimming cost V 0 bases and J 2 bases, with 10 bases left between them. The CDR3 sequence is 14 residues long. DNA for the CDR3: TGTGCCTGGAGTGTCACAGTGACAAACACTGAAGCTTTCTTT. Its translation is CAWSVTVTNTEAFF.

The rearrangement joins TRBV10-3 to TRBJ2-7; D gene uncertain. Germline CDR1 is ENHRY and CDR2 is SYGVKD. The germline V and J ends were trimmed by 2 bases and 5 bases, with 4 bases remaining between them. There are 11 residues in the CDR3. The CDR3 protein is CAISELNEQYF. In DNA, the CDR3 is TGTGCCATCAGTGAGCTTAACGAGCAGTACTTC.

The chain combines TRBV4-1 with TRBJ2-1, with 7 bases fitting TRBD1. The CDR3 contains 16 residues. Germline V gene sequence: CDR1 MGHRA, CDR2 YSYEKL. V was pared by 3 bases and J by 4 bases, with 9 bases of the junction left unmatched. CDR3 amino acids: CASSQQFATGYNEQFF. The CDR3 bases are TGCGCCAGCAGCCAGCAATTCGCGACAGGGTACAATGAGCAGTTCTTC.

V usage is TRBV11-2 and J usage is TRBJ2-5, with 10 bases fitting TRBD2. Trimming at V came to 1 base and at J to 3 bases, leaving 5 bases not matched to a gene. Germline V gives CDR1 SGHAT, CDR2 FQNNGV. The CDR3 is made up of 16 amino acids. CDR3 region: CASSLGGTSVEETQYF. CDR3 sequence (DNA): TGTGCCAGCAGCTTAGGTGGGACTAGCGTCGAAGAGACCCAGTACTTC.

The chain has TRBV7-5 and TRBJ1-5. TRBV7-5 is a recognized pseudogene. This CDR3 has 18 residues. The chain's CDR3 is CARSWGGKEADSNQPQHF. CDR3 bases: TGTGCCAGAAGCTGGGGAGGTAAAGAGGCAGATAGCAATCAGCCCCAGCATTTT.

CDR3 in DNA: TGTGCCAGCAGGGGACAGGGGGGATACGAGCAGTACTTC. It yields the protein CASRGQGGYEQYF. The chain has TRBV2 and TRBJ2-7, with TRBD1 matching 11 bases. Germline V gene lookup returns CDR1 SNHLY and CDR2 FYNNEI. J was trimmed by 4 bases and V by 6 bases; bases with no gene match: 2. The CDR3 length is 13 residues. Full variable domain (remainder filled in from reference TRBV2 and TRBJ2-7): EPEVTQTPSHQVTQMGQEVILRCVPISNHLYFYWYRQILGQKVEFLVSFYNNEISEKSEIFDDQFSVERPDGSNFTLKIRSTKLEDSAMYFCASRGQGGYEQYFGPGTRLTVT.

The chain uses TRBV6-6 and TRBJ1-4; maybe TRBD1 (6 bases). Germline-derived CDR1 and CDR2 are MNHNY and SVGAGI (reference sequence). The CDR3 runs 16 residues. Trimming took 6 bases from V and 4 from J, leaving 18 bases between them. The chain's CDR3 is CASSPAGKGDNEKLFF. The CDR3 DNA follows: TGTGCCAGCAGCCCCGCGGGCAAGGGGGATAATGAAAAACTGTTTTTT.

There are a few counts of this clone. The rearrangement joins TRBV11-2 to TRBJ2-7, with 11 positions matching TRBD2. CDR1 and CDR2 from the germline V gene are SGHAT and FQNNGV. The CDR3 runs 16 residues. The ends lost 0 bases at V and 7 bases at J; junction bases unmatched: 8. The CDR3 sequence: CASSLDGTSGPSEQYF. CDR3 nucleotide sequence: TGTGCCAGCAGCTTAGATGGGACTAGCGGACCTTCGGAGCAGTACTTC.

The CDR3 DNA follows: TGCAGTGCTAGTACCGGGACTAGGGGCATAAGGGAGCAGTACTTC. Translating it yields CSASTGTRGIREQYF. V and J are TRBV20-1 and TRBJ2-7, with 8 bases that match TRBD2. Germline V gene lookup returns CDR1 DFQATT and CDR2 SNEGSKA (reference sequence). The CDR3 consists of 15 residues. The V segment lost 3 bases and the J segment 7 bases; nucleotides outside the gene matches: 14.

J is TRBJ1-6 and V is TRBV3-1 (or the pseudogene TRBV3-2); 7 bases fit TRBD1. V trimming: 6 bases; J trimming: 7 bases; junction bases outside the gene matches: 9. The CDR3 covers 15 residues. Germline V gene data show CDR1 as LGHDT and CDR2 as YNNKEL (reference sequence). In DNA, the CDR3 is TGTGCCAGCAGATCATCCGGGACAGAAAATTCACCCCTCCACTTT. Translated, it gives CASRSSGTENSPLHF.

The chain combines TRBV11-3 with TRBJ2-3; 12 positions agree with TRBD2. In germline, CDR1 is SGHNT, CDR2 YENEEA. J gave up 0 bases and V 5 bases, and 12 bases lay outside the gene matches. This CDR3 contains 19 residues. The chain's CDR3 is CASSARWASGRESTDTQYF. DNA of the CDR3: TGTGCCAGCAGCGCACGATGGGCTAGCGGGAGGGAAAGCACAGATACGCAGTATTTT.

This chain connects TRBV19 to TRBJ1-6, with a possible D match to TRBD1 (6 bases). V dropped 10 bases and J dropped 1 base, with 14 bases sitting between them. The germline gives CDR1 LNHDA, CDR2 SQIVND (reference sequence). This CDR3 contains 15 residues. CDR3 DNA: TGTGCCACGCAAACAGGGATGTCCTATAATTCACCCCTCCACTTT. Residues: CATQTGMSYNSPLHF.

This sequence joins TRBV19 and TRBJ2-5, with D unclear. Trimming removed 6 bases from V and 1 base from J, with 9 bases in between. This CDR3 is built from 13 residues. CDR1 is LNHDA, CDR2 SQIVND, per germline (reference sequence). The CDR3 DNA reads TGTGCCAGTAGCGAAACTACCCAAGAGACCCAGTACTTC. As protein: CASSETTQETQYF.

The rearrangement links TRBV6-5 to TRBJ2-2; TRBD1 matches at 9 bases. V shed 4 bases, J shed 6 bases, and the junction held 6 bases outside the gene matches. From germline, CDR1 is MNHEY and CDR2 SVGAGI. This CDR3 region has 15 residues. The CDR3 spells CASSLGQGSAGELFF. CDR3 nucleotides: TGTGCCAGCAGTTTGGGACAGGGAAGCGCCGGGGAGCTGTTTTTT.

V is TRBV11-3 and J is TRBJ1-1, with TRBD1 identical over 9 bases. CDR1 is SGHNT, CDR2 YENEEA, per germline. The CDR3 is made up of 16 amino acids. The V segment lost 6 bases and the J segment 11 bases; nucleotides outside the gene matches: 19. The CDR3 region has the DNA TGTGCCAGCAGTCCCACCCTGGGACAGGGTGACGTCGGGGCTTTCTTT. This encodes CASSPTLGQGDVGAFF. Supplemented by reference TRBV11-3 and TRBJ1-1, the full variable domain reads EAGVVQSPRYKIIEKKQPVAFWCNPISGHNTLYWYLQNLGQGPELLIRYENEEAVDDSQLPKDRFSAERLKGVDSTLKIQPAELGDSAVYLCASSPTLGQGDVGAFFGQGTRLTVV.

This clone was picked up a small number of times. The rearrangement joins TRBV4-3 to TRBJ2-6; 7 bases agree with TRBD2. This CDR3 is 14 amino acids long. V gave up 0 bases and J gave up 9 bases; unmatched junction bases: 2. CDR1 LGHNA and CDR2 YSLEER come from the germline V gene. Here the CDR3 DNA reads TGCGCCAGCAGCCAAGAGGGGGGGTTCAACGTCCTGACTTTC. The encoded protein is CASSQEGGFNVLTF.

DNA of the CDR3: TGTGCCAGCAGCTTCTCGACAGGTGGAGAGACCCAGTACTTC. Encoded protein: CASSFSTGGETQYF. The gene calls are TRBV11-1 and TRBJ2-5, with D possibly TRBD1 on 6 matching bases. The length of the CDR3 is 14 residues. Trimming stripped 3 bases from V and 4 bases from J, with 12 bases between. The germline gives CDR1 SGHAT, CDR2 FQDESV (reference sequence).